These T cell receptor beta chains were read from a single sample in a study of lymphopenia after photon versus proton radiotherapy. Using immunoSEQ multiplex PCR, the repertoire was profiled, and TCRdb retains in-frame clones only, with some absent. The data hold about 70,000 clones, with about nine tenths observed a single time. The sequenced sample was peripheral blood, obtained from a patient treated with proton-based radiotherapy. The receptors stem from a man at least 80 years old with esophageal cancer. The CDR3 runs from the conserved cysteine through the conserved F or W. Fields, in order: J gene, V gene, D gene, clone size, CDR3 DNA, CDR3 protein. A D gene is named only where the DNA matches it firmly. Clone size is given for some rows only: seen once, a few or many times, or a class if the clone is expanded.

j_call: TRBJ2-1
v_call: TRBV9
d_call: TRBD2
clone_size: -
cdr3_nt: TGTGCCAGCAGCGTAGGGACTAGTACCAATGAGCAGTTCTTC
cdr3_aa: CASSVGTSTNEQFF

j_call: TRBJ1-5
v_call: TRBV5-1
d_call: -
clone_size: -
cdr3_nt: TGCGCCAGCAGCTTGGGAATAATTAGCAATCAGCCCCAGCATTTT
cdr3_aa: CASSLGIISNQPQHF

j_call: TRBJ2-2
v_call: TRBV5-8
d_call: TRBD2
clone_size: -
cdr3_nt: TGTGCCAGCAGCTTGGGGCCTAGCGGGTTCACCGGGGAGCTGTTTTTT
cdr3_aa: CASSLGPSGFTGELFF

j_call: TRBJ1-6
v_call: TRBV4-1
d_call: -
clone_size: -
cdr3_nt: TGCGCCAGCAGCCAAGAAGTTTGGGTGCAGGGGTATTCACCCCTCCACTTT
cdr3_aa: CASSQEVWVQGYSPLHF

j_call: TRBJ2-5
v_call: TRBV12-5
d_call: TRBD1
clone_size: once
cdr3_nt: TGTGCTAGTGGTCTCACGACACAGGGGGCGCTATCAGAGACCCAGTACTTC
cdr3_aa: CASGLTTQGALSETQYF

j_call: TRBJ2-5
v_call: TRBV10-1
d_call: TRBD2
clone_size: -
cdr3_nt: TGCGCCAGCAGTGAGGAAGGGACTAACCAAGAGACCCAGTACTTC
cdr3_aa: CASSEEGTNQETQYF

j_call: TRBJ1-4
v_call: TRBV19
d_call: -
clone_size: -
cdr3_nt: TGTGCCAGTAGCCAGGGCGCTAATGAAAAACTGTTTTTT
cdr3_aa: CASSQGANEKLFF

j_call: TRBJ2-7
v_call: TRBV18
d_call: TRBD2
clone_size: -
cdr3_nt: TGTGCCAGCTCTCTAGCGGGAGGGCCGGGCGAGCAGTACTTC
cdr3_aa: CASSLAGGPGEQYF

j_call: TRBJ2-7
v_call: TRBV7-9
d_call: TRBD2
clone_size: -
cdr3_nt: TGTGCCAGCAGCCCGCTACTAGCGCACGAGCAGTACTTC
cdr3_aa: CASSPLLAHEQYF

j_call: TRBJ1-2
v_call: TRBV4-3
d_call: TRBD1
clone_size: -
cdr3_nt: TGCGCCAGCAGCCAAGATCGGTTAGGGACAGTCATTAACTATGGCTACACCTTC
cdr3_aa: CASSQDRLGTVINYGYTF

j_call: TRBJ1-2
v_call: TRBV19
d_call: -
clone_size: -
cdr3_nt: TGTGCCAGTAGTATAGATCGGGGATCAAACTATGGCTACACCTTC
cdr3_aa: CASSIDRGSNYGYTF

j_call: TRBJ2-1
v_call: TRBV7-9
d_call: TRBD2
clone_size: -
cdr3_nt: TGTGCCAGCAGCACCCGACTAGCGGTTTACAATGAGCAGTTCTTC
cdr3_aa: CASSTRLAVYNEQFF

j_call: TRBJ2-2
v_call: TRBV5-1
d_call: TRBD1
clone_size: -
cdr3_nt: TGCGCCAGCAGCACCAGGGACAGGTTGAACACCGGGGAGCTGTTTTTT
cdr3_aa: CASSTRDRLNTGELFF

j_call: TRBJ1-2
v_call: TRBV27
d_call: -
clone_size: -
cdr3_nt: TGTGCCAGCAGCCTTTGGGGAATGGCAGGGAACTATGGCTACACCTTC
cdr3_aa: CASSLWGMAGNYGYTF

j_call: TRBJ1-2
v_call: TRBV11-2
d_call: -
clone_size: few
cdr3_nt: TGTGCCAGCAGCGAGGTGGACTATGGCTACACCTTC
cdr3_aa: CASSEVDYGYTF

j_call: TRBJ2-7
v_call: TRBV4-1
d_call: -
clone_size: -
cdr3_nt: TGCGCCAGCAGCCAAGATTACGCCGGCAGGGCGCCCGGGAACTACGAGCAGTACTTC
cdr3_aa: CASSQDYAGRAPGNYEQYF

j_call: TRBJ1-6
v_call: TRBV30
d_call: -
clone_size: -
cdr3_nt: TGTGCCTGGAGTAGCGGGTTGGACGGTTCACCCCTCCACTTT
cdr3_aa: CAWSSGLDGSPLHF

j_call: TRBJ2-5
v_call: TRBV6-5
d_call: -
clone_size: -
cdr3_nt: TGTGCCAGCAGTTTGGGGGAGACCCAGTACTTC
cdr3_aa: CASSLGETQYF

j_call: TRBJ2-5
v_call: TRBV19
d_call: -
clone_size: once
cdr3_nt: TGTGCCAGTAGTGTCCGCCAGGGGTTTGGGAGGGAGACCCAGTACTTC
cdr3_aa: CASSVRQGFGRETQYF

j_call: TRBJ1-2
v_call: TRBV6-6
d_call: -
clone_size: -
cdr3_nt: TGTGCCAGCAGTGAGAACAGGGAGTGGAGTGGCTACACCTTC
cdr3_aa: CASSENREWSGYTF

j_call: TRBJ1-2
v_call: TRBV6-5
d_call: -
clone_size: -
cdr3_nt: TGTGCCAGCAGTTATGGAGGGGTCTATGGCTACACCTTC
cdr3_aa: CASSYGGVYGYTF

j_call: TRBJ2-5
v_call: TRBV5-6
d_call: -
clone_size: -
cdr3_nt: TGTGCCAGCAGCTTTCCGGGGGCTAGGGAGACCCAGTACTTC
cdr3_aa: CASSFPGARETQYF

j_call: TRBJ1-5
v_call: TRBV7-3
d_call: -
clone_size: few
cdr3_nt: TGTGCCAGCAGCTTAATGCCGGGGCAGCCCCAGCATTTT
cdr3_aa: CASSLMPGQPQHF